This T cell receptor beta chain derives from a study of somatic mutations in cytotoxic T cells in rheumatoid arthritis. Study-level findings and limits: A rise in CD8+ clonality with age was seen in rheumatoid arthritis patients but not in healthy controls. CD8+ T-cell clonality showed no significant difference between rheumatoid arthritis patients and age-matched healthy controls. For about an eighth of the roughly 60 patients, a single CD8+ clone accounted for more than 20% of CD8+ cells.

With respect to this clone: As yet, its antigen is unknown.

Repertoires were generated with immunoSEQ multiplex PCR, while TCRdb's copy carries only in-frame clones and drops some. The repertoire holds 3,600 or so clones, with roughly 80% as singletons. V lost 0 bases, J lost 7 bases, and 5 bases stayed unmatched. This CDR3 is 15 amino acids long. CDR1 SGHKS and CDR2 YYEKEE come from the germline V gene (reference sequence). The sequence came from a man aged 35-49 years with rheumatoid arthritis. The sample was CD8+ T cells sorted from blood. The chain combines TRBV5-5 with TRBJ2-7; 12 nucleotides match TRBD2. The CDR3 protein is CASSLGLAGEGEQYF. CDR3 DNA sequence: TGTGCCAGCAGCTTGGGACTAGCGGGAGAGGGTGAGCAGTACTTC.